These T cell receptor beta chains were read from a single sample in a study of beta chain features in type 1 diabetes. Sequencing was performed with immunoSEQ multiplex PCR; in TCRdb, only in-frame clones are kept and a portion is missing. The sample has about 240,000 clones; 27% are singletons. Input material: central memory CD4+ T cells from blood. Receptor source: a man in his thirties or forties in good health. Each CDR3 is given with its conserved first and last residue. D genes are given only for firm matches. The size of a clone is reported for some rows only, either as once, few or many, or as a class for expanded clones.

v_gene,d_gene,j_gene,abundance,CDR3aa,CDR3nt
TRBV5-1,.,TRBJ2-1,.,CASSLAGSSYNEQFF,TGCGCCAGCAGCTTGGCGGGTAGCTCCTACAATGAGCAGTTCTTC
TRBV7-2,.,TRBJ2-3,few,CASSTGRRDTQYF,TGTGCCAGCAGCACCGGACGGCGGGATACGCAGTATTTT
TRBV25-1,.,TRBJ2-3,many,CASSATGTPTDTQYF,TGTGCCAGCAGTGCAACCGGGACTCCCACAGATACGCAGTATTTT
TRBV5-6,TRBD2,TRBJ2-7,once,CASSYGLAVVYEQYF,TGTGCCAGCAGCTATGGACTAGCGGTTGTCTACGAGCAGTACTTC
TRBV5-1,TRBD2,TRBJ2-2,.,CASSLVLAGNPRSAGELFF,TGCGCCAGCAGCTTGGTACTAGCGGGTAACCCACGGTCCGCCGGGGAGCTGTTTTTT
TRBV30,.,TRBJ1-1,few,CAWSPPGSQAFF,TGTGCCTGGAGCCCTCCGGGGAGTCAAGCTTTCTTT
TRBV6-1,TRBD2,TRBJ2-7,few,CASSEGFSGRIDEQYF,TGTGCCAGCAGTGAAGGGTTTAGCGGGAGGATCGACGAGCAGTACTTC
TRBV9,.,TRBJ2-3,.,CASSVRGSRDTQYF,TGTGCCAGCAGCGTAAGGGGCTCCAGAGATACGCAGTATTTT
TRBV15,TRBD1,TRBJ2-3,.,CATHPGQGAVYTDTQYF,TGTGCCACGCACCCGGGACAGGGGGCGGTGTACACAGATACGCAGTATTTT
TRBV20-1,TRBD1,TRBJ2-1,few,CSARGTGQQFF,TGCAGTGCTAGGGGGACAGGCCAGCAGTTCTTC
TRBV4-3,TRBD1,TRBJ2-1,.,CASSQDYRRGHNEQFF,TGCGCCAGCAGCCAAGATTATCGCAGGGGGCACAATGAGCAGTTCTTC
TRBV30,.,TRBJ1-1,few,CAWSVRAGNTEAFF,TGTGCCTGGAGTGTACGGGCAGGGAACACTGAAGCTTTCTTT
TRBV6-1,.,TRBJ2-3,few,CASKRAEDTDTQYF,TGTGCCAGCAAAAGAGCGGAGGACACAGATACGCAGTATTTT
TRBV2,.,TRBJ1-5,.,CASSEETVSNQPQHF,TGTGCCAGCAGTGAAGAAACAGTTAGCAATCAGCCCCAGCATTTT
TRBV11-2,TRBD2,TRBJ2-2,.,CASSLEASGLVGELFF,TGTGCCAGCAGCTTAGAAGCTAGCGGGTTGGTCGGGGAGCTGTTTTTT
TRBV12-5,TRBD1,TRBJ1-1,.,CASGKRSGTGAEAFF,TGTGCTAGTGGCAAAAGGTCCGGGACAGGGGCTGAAGCTTTCTTT
TRBV19,TRBD1,TRBJ2-2,.,CASSIGTGITGELFF,TGTGCCAGTAGTATAGGGACAGGGATAACCGGGGAGCTGTTTTTT
TRBV7-8,.,TRBJ1-2,few,CASSTSGAQAPPGYGYTF,TGTGCCAGCAGCACCTCGGGCGCGCAGGCCCCACCTGGCTATGGCTACACCTTC
TRBV4-3,.,TRBJ2-3,.,CASSQDKGTDTQYF,TGCGCCAGCAGCCAAGATAAGGGGACAGATACGCAGTATTTT
TRBV27,.,TRBJ2-1,.,CASRWRNEQFF,TGTGCCAGCAGATGGAGGAATGAGCAGTTCTTC
TRBV5-4,TRBD1,TRBJ2-5,.,CASSLTGGLETQYF,TGTGCCAGCAGCTTGACAGGGGGGCTAGAGACCCAGTACTTC
TRBV4-3,.,TRBJ1-2,few,CASSQGSANYGYTF,TGCGCCAGCAGCCAAGGAAGTGCCAACTATGGCTACACCTTC
TRBV6-1,.,TRBJ1-2,.,CASSARTAWGYTF,TGTGCCAGCAGTGCCCGGACCGCCTGGGGCTACACCTTC
TRBV18,TRBD2,TRBJ2-7,few,CASSPLASGNEQYF,TGTGCCAGCTCACCATTGGCTAGCGGGAACGAGCAGTACTTC
TRBV5-4,TRBD2,TRBJ2-1,.,CASSLLSSGSDEQFF,TGTGCCAGCAGCTTGCTGTCTAGCGGGAGTGATGAGCAGTTCTTC
TRBV6-5,TRBD2,TRBJ2-1,few,CASARLAGGGNEQFF,TGTGCCAGCGCGAGATTAGCGGGAGGAGGAAATGAGCAGTTCTTC
TRBV27,TRBD2,TRBJ2-3,once,CASSTSGKTSTDTQYF,TGTGCCAGCAGCACTAGCGGGAAAACAAGCACAGATACGCAGTATTTT
TRBV30,.,TRBJ2-5,few,CAWSVDGVEETQYF,TGTGCCTGGAGTGTAGACGGGGTAGAAGAGACCCAGTACTTC
TRBV5-1,TRBD2,TRBJ2-7,.,CASSLGLAGSYEQYF,TGCGCCAGCAGCTTAGGACTAGCGGGATCCTACGAGCAGTACTTC
TRBV27,TRBD2,TRBJ2-7,.,CASSFASGRMNSYEQYF,TGTGCCAGCAGTTTTGCTAGCGGGAGGATGAACTCCTACGAGCAGTACTTC
TRBV7-2,.,TRBJ2-4,many,CASSQTVTKNIQYF,TGTGCCAGCAGCCAGACAGTGACTAAAAACATTCAGTACTTC
TRBV7-9,.,TRBJ1-5,few,CASSLEPRGGNQPQHF,TGTGCCAGCAGCTTAGAACCGAGAGGGGGGAATCAGCCCCAGCATTTT
TRBV7-9,TRBD1,TRBJ1-1,medium-sized,CASSPQQGTNTEAFF,TGTGCCAGCAGCCCCCAACAGGGGACGAACACTGAAGCTTTCTTT
TRBV2,.,TRBJ2-3,.,CAGRGLGPSTDTQYF,TGTGCCGGAAGGGGTCTAGGACCTAGCACAGATACGCAGTATTTT
TRBV6-5,TRBD1,TRBJ1-1,few,CASRTGGGTEAFF,TGTGCCAGTAGGACAGGGGGAGGCACTGAAGCTTTCTTT
TRBV6-6,TRBD2,TRBJ2-3,.,CASSLLAGDTDTQYF,TGTGCCAGCAGTTTACTAGCGGGAGACACAGATACGCAGTATTTT
TRBV5-1,.,TRBJ1-3,.,CASSPSPGPAFSGNTIYF,TGCGCCAGCAGCCCATCTCCGGGACCGGCTTTCTCTGGAAACACCATATATTTT
TRBV10-1,TRBD1,TRBJ1-2,.,CASSEGTVLNYGYTF,TGCGCCAGCAGCGAGGGGACAGTCCTTAACTATGGCTACACCTTC
TRBV7-7,.,TRBJ2-3,.,CASSLAPSPTDTQYF,TGTGCCAGCAGCTTAGCTCCTAGCCCCACAGATACGCAGTATTTT
TRBV7-9,.,TRBJ2-3,.,CASSLGGTTDTQYF,TGTGCCAGCAGCTTGGGGGGCACCACAGATACGCAGTATTTT
TRBV6-5,.,TRBJ1-2,once,CASSSVRGYTF,TGTGCCAGCAGTTCGGTCAGGGGCTACACCTTC
TRBV4-1,.,TRBJ1-2,few,CASSHGAGRYGYTF,TGCGCCAGCAGCCACGGGGCGGGGAGATATGGCTACACCTTC
TRBV9,.,TRBJ1-2,.,CASSPSTGANYGYTF,TGTGCCAGCAGCCCGTCGACAGGAGCCAACTATGGCTACACCTTC
TRBV5-8,.,TRBJ2-6,many,CASSGSLLSGANVLTF,TGTGCCAGCAGCGGGAGTCTCCTCTCTGGGGCCAACGTCCTGACTTTC
TRBV14,TRBD1,TRBJ2-1,few,CASSHNRGKGNEQFF,TGTGCCAGCAGCCACAACAGGGGGAAGGGCAATGAGCAGTTCTTC
TRBV15,TRBD2,TRBJ2-5,.,CATSSGLAGRETQYF,TGTGCCACCAGCTCCGGACTAGCGGGGAGAGAGACCCAGTACTTC
TRBV7-2,.,TRBJ2-5,once,CASSPGLGPETQYF,TGTGCCAGCAGCCCCGGGTTGGGGCCAGAGACCCAGTACTTC
TRBV15,.,TRBJ2-7,.,CATSRDRNGIYEQYF,TGTGCCACCAGCAGAGATCGAAATGGCATTTACGAGCAGTACTTC
TRBV7-2,.,TRBJ1-5,.,CASSTLDTGYWPQHF,TGTGCCAGCAGCACTTTGGACACCGGTTATTGGCCCCAGCATTTT
TRBV15,TRBD2,TRBJ2-1,.,CATSRDGGLANNEQFF,TGTGCCACCAGCAGAGATGGAGGACTAGCGAACAATGAGCAGTTCTTC
TRBV5-1,.,TRBJ2-3,few,CASSLAWDGTQYF,TGCGCCAGCAGCTTGGCCTGGGACGGTACGCAGTATTTT
TRBV5-1,.,TRBJ2-1,few,CASSLVPRQGPDEQFF,TGCGCCAGCAGCTTGGTGCCTAGACAAGGCCCGGATGAGCAGTTCTTC
TRBV7-2,.,TRBJ2-3,.,CASSLAGLRTDTQYF,TGTGCCAGCAGCTTAGCGGGACTTCGGACAGATACGCAGTATTTT